Reported below is one TCR beta chain. The antigen is not known. The sample comes from a study of CD8+ T cells in alopecia areata. Separation by sorting yielded CD4+ and CD8+ T cells from PBMCs. Trimming at V came to 4 bases and at J to 1 base, leaving 4 bases not matched to a gene. CDR1 is MDHEN, CDR2 SYDVKM, per germline. The CDR3 is 15 residues long. Study-wide results and limits: Clarity of TCR sharing across patients fell short of that in mice, possibly HLA-related. The study found higher clonality in lesional than normal scalp, especially in alopecia totalis/universalis. Scalp data also include sequences from resident alphabeta T cells of normal skin.

Sequencing used cDNA as its template, made by extracting RNA and reverse transcribing it. Using immunoSEQ multiplex PCR, the repertoire was profiled, and TCRdb retains in-frame clones only, with some absent. The data show roughly 150,000 clones, about 54% seen once. The chain links TRBV28 to TRBJ2-5; TRBD1 agrees at 9 bases. The sample consisted of CD4+ T cells sorted from blood. The receptor was derived from a human donor in good health. The CDR3 DNA reads TGTGCCAGCAGTTCGGGGACAGGGACCCAAGAGACCCAGTACTTC. Translation gives CASSSGTGTQETQYF.